The rows below give T cell receptor beta chains drawn from one sample of a study of T cell responses to AZD1222 COVID-19 vaccine. Assay used: immunoSEQ multiplex PCR; TCRdb lists only in-frame clones, some missing. The data hold about 100,000 clones, with roughly 86% observed a single time. Source: peripheral blood, taken on day 0 of AZD1222 vaccination. The origin of the receptors is an adult in good health. The CDR3 runs from the conserved cysteine through the conserved F or W. A D gene is named only where the DNA matches it firmly. For some rows the clone size is stated as once, few or many, or as a class when expanded; others skip it.

j_gene,d_gene,abundance,len,v_gene,CDR3aa,CDR3nt
TRBJ2-7,TRBD2,.,14,TRBV30,CAWSTSGGPYEQYF,TGTGCCTGGAGTACTAGCGGGGGCCCCTACGAGCAGTACTTC
TRBJ1-2,.,once,13,TRBV19,CATHREYNYGYTF,TGTGCCACCCACAGGGAATACAACTATGGCTACACCTTC
TRBJ1-1,TRBD1,.,16,TRBV28,CASYPTGGGRNTEAFF,TGTGCCAGCTACCCAACAGGGGGGGGGAGGAACACTGAAGCTTTCTTT
TRBJ2-1,TRBD1,once,14,TRBV3-1/TRBV3-2,CASSQTGATHEQFF,TGTGCCAGCAGCCAAACAGGGGCAACCCATGAGCAGTTCTTC
TRBJ2-3,TRBD1,once,17,TRBV7-2,CASSSAPGTGGTDTQYF,TGTGCCAGCAGCTCCGCCCCCGGGACAGGGGGCACAGATACGCAGTATTTT
TRBJ2-5,.,.,13,TRBV3-1/TRBV3-2,CASSPPGSETQYF,TGTGCCAGCAGCCCCCCTGGTTCAGAGACCCAGTACTTC
TRBJ1-2,.,.,15,TRBV4-2,CASSQDEMANYGYTF,TGTGCCAGCAGCCAAGATGAGATGGCTAACTATGGCTACACCTTC
TRBJ2-2,TRBD2,.,14,TRBV6-5,CASRPSGGAGELFF,TGTGCCAGCAGGCCTAGCGGGGGTGCCGGGGAGCTGTTTTTT
TRBJ1-3,.,.,15,TRBV27,CASSPSRGTGNTIYF,TGTGCCAGCAGTCCGTCGCGGGGAACAGGAAACACCATATATTTT
TRBJ1-1,.,.,13,TRBV7-3,CASRDSGGQEAFF,TGTGCCAGCAGAGACAGCGGGGGGCAAGAAGCTTTCTTT
TRBJ1-6,.,.,16,TRBV6-6,CASRTTGGKGNSPLHF,TGTGCCAGCAGAACAACCGGCGGAAAGGGGAATTCACCCCTCCACTTT
TRBJ1-5,TRBD1,.,14,TRBV10-2,CASRAGQGWQPQHF,TGCGCCAGCAGGGCAGGACAGGGGTGGCAGCCCCAGCATTTT
TRBJ2-7,.,few,15,TRBV28,CASSYGVAGVYEQYF,TGTGCCAGCAGTTATGGGGTCGCTGGAGTCTACGAGCAGTACTTC
TRBJ2-1,TRBD2,.,15,TRBV6-4,CASSELAASYNEQFF,TGTGCCAGCAGTGAACTAGCGGCCTCGTACAATGAGCAGTTCTTC
TRBJ2-7,.,.,11,TRBV30,CAWGGFYEQYF,TGTGCCTGGGGCGGCTTTTACGAGCAGTACTTC
TRBJ2-5,.,once,14,TRBV4-2,CASSQDVAGETQYF,TGTGCCAGCAGCCAAGATGTTGCGGGAGAGACCCAGTACTTC
TRBJ1-2,TRBD1,.,13,TRBV2,CAIDRDIFYGYTF,TGTGCCATCGACAGGGACATATTCTATGGCTACACCTTC
TRBJ1-4,TRBD1,few,14,TRBV7-9,CASSSTGRNEKLFF,TGTGCCAGCAGCTCGACAGGGCGTAATGAAAAACTGTTTTTT
TRBJ1-3,.,.,13,TRBV5-1,CASRGNSGNTIYF,TGCGCCAGCAGGGGGAACTCTGGAAACACCATATATTTT
TRBJ1-5,.,.,16,TRBV5-6,CASSPMSAGGNQPQHF,TGTGCCAGCAGCCCCATGAGCGCAGGGGGCAATCAGCCCCAGCATTTT
TRBJ1-2,TRBD1,.,15,TRBV5-6,CASSTPGQGTYGYTF,TGTGCCAGCAGCACGCCGGGACAGGGGACCTATGGCTACACCTTC
TRBJ2-7,.,.,13,TRBV29-1,CSPQGTSPYEQYF,TGCAGCCCTCAAGGCACCAGCCCCTACGAGCAGTACTTC
TRBJ1-1,TRBD1,.,13,TRBV12-3/TRBV12-4,CASRQGLGTEAFF,TGTGCCAGCAGACAGGGGTTGGGCACTGAAGCTTTCTTT
TRBJ1-5,TRBD1,.,15,TRBV19,CASKGTGGHDQPQHF,TGTGCCAGTAAGGGGACAGGGGGGCACGATCAGCCCCAGCATTTT
TRBJ1-1,.,.,11,TRBV10-3,CAIRASGEAFF,TGTGCCATCAGGGCCTCAGGAGAAGCTTTCTTT
TRBJ2-1,TRBD1,.,15,TRBV4-2,CASSPDRGQVNEQFF,TGTGCCAGCAGCCCAGACAGGGGGCAAGTCAATGAGCAGTTCTTC
TRBJ1-1,.,.,11,TRBV2,CASSDRTEAFF,TGTGCCAGCAGTGATAGGACTGAAGCTTTCTTT
TRBJ2-3,TRBD2,.,19,TRBV7-3,CASSFVGLAGAPSTDTQYF,TGTGCCAGCAGCTTTGTAGGACTAGCGGGGGCCCCTAGCACAGATACGCAGTATTTT
TRBJ1-5,TRBD1,.,15,TRBV4-1,CASSPAGTENQPQHF,TGCGCCAGCAGCCCGGCCGGGACAGAGAATCAGCCCCAGCATTTT
TRBJ2-2,.,.,15,TRBV6-6,CASTHPGDNTGELFF,TGTGCCAGCACCCACCCAGGGGACAACACCGGGGAGCTGTTTTTT
TRBJ2-5,.,.,14,TRBV29-1,CSAGSVGIWETQYF,TGCAGCGCCGGCTCGGTAGGAATTTGGGAGACCCAGTACTTC
TRBJ2-2,.,few,17,TRBV11-3,CASSLSVLGRDTGELFF,TGTGCCAGCAGCCTTTCAGTCCTGGGACGAGACACCGGGGAGCTGTTTTTT
TRBJ2-7,.,.,11,TRBV27,CASTRLGEQYF,TGTGCCAGCACCAGGTTGGGAGAGCAGTACTTC
TRBJ1-5,.,.,14,TRBV16,CASSQSAGNQPQHF,TGTGCCAGCAGCCAATCGGCGGGGAATCAGCCCCAGCATTTT
TRBJ2-1,TRBD2,.,16,TRBV9,CASSVVGSGGVYEQFF,TGTGCCAGCAGCGTAGTTGGTAGCGGGGGGGTCTATGAGCAGTTCTTC
TRBJ2-3,TRBD2,.,19,TRBV19,CASMNSGGAGSSSTDTQYF,TGTGCCAGTATGAATAGCGGGGGCGCCGGGAGTTCTAGCACAGATACGCAGTATTTT
TRBJ2-1,.,.,13,TRBV29-1,CGWGRSSYNEQFF,TGCGGTTGGGGAAGGAGCTCCTACAATGAGCAGTTCTTC
TRBJ1-2,TRBD1,.,13,TRBV28,CASRGTGRYGYTF,TGTGCCAGCAGGGGGACAGGGAGATATGGCTACACCTTC
TRBJ1-2,.,.,16,TRBV24-1,CATSDRTGLSGYGYTF,TGTGCCACCAGTGATCGAACAGGGTTGAGCGGCTATGGCTACACCTTC
TRBJ1-4,.,.,14,TRBV30,CAWNSQGGGEKLFF,TGTGCCTGGAATTCCCAGGGTGGAGGTGAAAAACTGTTTTTT